The 15 T cell receptor beta chains below come from one sample, sequenced in a study of cytomegalovirus exposure and HLA in healthy donors. PCR employed 60 Vbeta and 13 Jbeta primers. The repertoire was sequenced with immunoSEQ multiplex PCR; TCRdb's copy has only in-frame clones and lacks some. The table lists roughly 140,000 clones, 80% of them singletons, with around 4.4% in the top ten. Sequencing was performed on PBMCs. These receptors all stem from a man aged 40-55 years in good health and CMV-seronegative.

The chain has TRBV7-9 and TRBJ1-1; a weak D match, TRBD1 (6 bases). There are 15 residues in the CDR3. Trimming took off 2 bases at V and 6 bases at J, with 16 bases between the two ends. The germline CDR1 and CDR2 sequences are SEHNR and FQNEAQ (reference sequence). CDR3 nucleotides: TGTGCCAGCAGCTTAACGGAGAAGGGGGTGGCTGAAGCTTTCTTT. It specifies CASSLTEKGVAEAFF.

V usage is TRBV27 and J usage is TRBJ1-2; 8 nucleotides agree with TRBD1. Germline V lookup: CDR1 MNHEY, CDR2 SMNVEV (reference sequence). J was trimmed by 10 bases and V by 8 bases; bases with no gene match: 21. This CDR3 comprises 16 residues. CDR3 loop: CASALAGTGRRDDYTF. For the CDR3, the DNA is TGTGCCAGCGCCCTAGCAGGGACAGGCCGGCGGGATGACTACACCTTC.

The chain carries TRBV2 and TRBJ1-4, with D possibly matching TRBD1 (5 bases). Germline lookup yields CDR1 SNHLY and CDR2 FYNNEI. Trimming took 2 bases from V and 6 from J, leaving 10 bases between them. The CDR3 runs 14 residues. The CDR3 bases are TGTGCCAGCAGTGAATGGGGGGTAGATGAAAAACTGTTTTTT. As protein: CASSEWGVDEKLFF.

The V call is TRBV5-8, the J call TRBJ2-1, with 7 nucleotides matching TRBD2. V was clipped by 3 bases and J by 3 bases; unmatched bases: 12. CDR3 length: 17 amino acids. Germline V gives CDR1 SGHTS, CDR2 YDEGEE. CDR3 DNA sequence: TGTGCCAGCAGCTGGGAACTCGCGGGGGAGAGCTACAATGAGCAGTTCTTC. This translates into CASSWELAGESYNEQFF.

The J gene is TRBJ2-2, the V gene TRBV27; possible D gene TRBD2, 7 bases. Per the germline V gene, CDR1 is MNHEY and CDR2 is SMNVEV (reference sequence). V shed 2 bases and J shed 4 bases, with 8 bases lying between them. CDR3 length equals 14 residues. The CDR3 protein is CASSLAGATGELFF. The CDR3 coding sequence is TGTGCCAGCAGTTTAGCGGGGGCCACCGGGGAGCTGTTTTTT.

The gene calls are TRBV7-9 and TRBJ2-1; TRBD2 matches 9 bases. V shed 6 bases and J 10 bases; nucleotides not matched to a gene: 4. This CDR3 contains 12 residues. Germline loops: CDR1 SEHNR, CDR2 FQNEAQ (reference sequence). The chain's CDR3 is CASRSGLAEQFF. In nucleotides, the CDR3 is TGTGCCAGCAGGTCGGGACTAGCAGAGCAGTTCTTC.

The gene calls are TRBV7-2 and TRBJ1-1; D unclear. The V and J ends lost 6 bases and 0 bases respectively, with 14 bases between them. This CDR3 is 15 amino acids long. Germline-derived CDR1 and CDR2 are SGHTA and FQGNSA. CDR3 loop: CASSRSHALNTEAFF. For the CDR3, the DNA is TGTGCCAGCAGTAGGAGTCACGCCTTGAACACTGAAGCTTTCTTT.

V gene TRBV15 combines with J gene TRBJ1-6; 8 bases align to TRBD1. The CDR3 loop spans 15 amino acids. The germline gives CDR1 LNHNV, CDR2 YYDKDF (reference sequence). V lost 3 bases to trimming and J lost 7 bases; unmatched junction nucleotides: 5. CDR3 nucleotides: TGTGCCACCAGCAGTAGACAGGGGAACAATTCACCCCTCCACTTT. Its protein is CATSSRQGNNSPLHF.

The table lists this clone with a few counts. Other DNA sequences within the sample encode an identical CDR3. This rearrangement joins TRBV2 to TRBJ1-1, with TRBD1 matching 8 bases. CDR3 length: 14 residues. With 4 bases clipped from V and 2 bases from J, the junction kept 3 bases outside the gene matches. CDR1 and CDR2 from the germline V gene are SNHLY and FYNNEI. In DNA form, the CDR3 reads TGTGCCAGCAGTGTAGGACAGGGTAACACTGAAGCTTTCTTT. This sequence encodes CASSVGQGNTEAFF. Full variable domain (outside the CDR3, taken from reference TRBV2 and TRBJ1-1): EPEVTQTPSHQVTQMGQEVILRCVPISNHLYFYWYRQILGQKVEFLVSFYNNEISEKSEIFDDQFSVERPDGSNFTLKIRSTKLEDSAMYFCASSVGQGNTEAFFGQGTRLTVV.

This clone was picked up one time. CDR3 sequence reads: CASSPRDRGYEQYF. In nucleotides, the CDR3 is TGTGCCAGCAGCCCCCGGGACAGGGGCTACGAGCAGTACTTC. The genes are TRBV9 and TRBJ2-7; 10 bases map to TRBD1. This CDR3 is built from 14 residues. Per the germline V gene, CDR1 is SGDLS and CDR2 is YYNGEE. V dropped 4 bases and J dropped 3; count of bases not matched to a gene: 4.

V usage is TRBV5-6 and J usage is TRBJ2-1; tentatively, D is TRBD1 (6 bases). V lost 2 bases and J lost 6, with 12 bases in between. This CDR3 has 14 amino acids. CDR1 is SGHDT and CDR2 is YYEEEE in the germline V gene. For the CDR3, the DNA is TGTGCCAGCAGCTTCCCAGGGGTGCCCAATGAGCAGTTCTTC. It yields the protein CASSFPGVPNEQFF. Full variable domain (outside the CDR3, taken from reference TRBV5-6 and TRBJ2-1): DAGVTQSPTHLIKTRGQQVTLRCSPKSGHDTVSWYQQALGQGPQFIFQYYEEEERQRGNFPDRFSGHQFPNYSSELNVNALLLGDSALYLCASSFPGVPNEQFFGPGTRLTVL.

The rearrangement joins TRBV19 to TRBJ1-5; D is unclear. V lost 0 bases and J 0 bases, leaving 9 bases between the germline ends. CDR1 is LNHDA, CDR2 SQIVND, per germline (reference sequence). This CDR3 spans 16 amino acids. As DNA, the CDR3 is TGTGCCAGTAGTATAGACGGAGATCGTAGCAATCAGCCCCAGCATTTT. It is translated as CASSIDGDRSNQPQHF. Combining the CDR3 with reference TRBV19 and TRBJ1-5 gives the whole variable domain DGGITQSPKYLFRKEGQNVTLSCEQNLNHDAMYWYRQDPGQGLRLIYYSQIVNDFQKGDIAEGYSVSREKKESFPLTVTSAQKNPTAFYLCASSIDGDRSNQPQHFGDGTRLSIL.

This clone has at least ten counts. This chain uses TRBV15 with TRBJ2-3; possible D gene TRBD2, 7 bases. The germline V gene has CDR1 LNHNV and CDR2 YYDKDF (reference sequence). Trimming shortened V by 0 bases and J by 4 bases, and 11 bases separated the two germline ends. The CDR3 runs to 15 residues. In DNA form, the CDR3 reads TGTGCCACCAGCAGAGAGCGGGGGCAGGCAGATACGCAGTATTTT. This translates into CATSRERGQADTQYF.

The genes are TRBV10-3 and TRBJ2-3, with TRBD1 matching 8 bases. CDR3 length: 15 amino acids. Trimming at V came to 2 bases and at J to 5 bases, leaving 6 bases not matched to a gene. Germline V gene sequence: CDR1 ENHRY, CDR2 SYGVKD. DNA of the CDR3: TGTGCCATCAGTGAGCAGGGGGCGCAAAGAGATACGCAGTATTTT. It codes for CAISEQGAQRDTQYF.

The CDR3 region is CASSQGHKGTGLSGANVLTF. The DNA of the CDR3 is TGTGCCAGCAGCCAAGGGCATAAGGGGACAGGGCTATCTGGGGCCAACGTCCTGACTTTC. The chain combines TRBV14 with TRBJ2-6, with 9 bases identical to TRBD1. Germline CDR1 is SGHDN and CDR2 is FVKESK. The CDR3 has 20 residues. After removal of 1 base from V and 1 base from J, the junction contained 11 bases not matched to a gene.